Each of the 7 T cell receptor beta chains below was sequenced from the same sample in a study of T-cell reconstitution after alpha-beta-depleted transplantation in children (dated by TCRdb to 2015 to 2016). The method was PCR. For sequencing, an Illumina HiSeq 2500 was employed. Molecular barcoding was employed in the preparation of TCR libraries, with unique molecular identifiers being used to normalize TCRbeta repertoire quantification. TCRdb reran the public reads through fastp at Q25 and MiXCR, keeping productive beta chains. Records with the same CDR3 protein are collapsed into one entry carrying the most frequent genes and DNA. The sample data list over 400,000 distinct CDR3 sequences, and around two fifths of these were observed just once. 27% of the sample comes from the top ten. The sample's treatment or condition, from its label and the paper: allogeneic hematopoietic cell transplantation with graft depleted of TCRalphabeta T cells and CD19 B cells.

This sample comprised PBMCs, obtained before TCRalphabeta/CD19-depleted stem cell transplant. Receptors were obtained from a girl aged 2-15 years with aplastic anemia, due to receive a stem cell transplant.

The chain has TRBV28 and TRBJ1-5; perhaps TRBD1 as D (6 bases). Trimming left V 2 bases short and J 6 bases short, with 14 bases between. The CDR3 has 15 amino acids. Looked up from germline, CDR1 is MDHEN and CDR2 is SYDVKM. The CDR3: CASSLAFGGGQPQHF. The CDR3 DNA reads as TGTGCCAGCAGTTTAGCGTTTGGGGGCGGTCAGCCCCAGCATTTT.

This chain connects TRBV25-1 to TRBJ2-5; TRBD2 is a possible D gene (5 bases). The CDR3 has 16 residues. V shed 1 base and J shed 1 base, with 13 bases lying between them. The germline CDR1 and CDR2 sequences are MGHDK and SYGVNS. Here the CDR3 DNA reads TGTGCCAGCAGTGAATTCGGAGGTACACTCCAAGAGACCCAGTACTTC. It translates to CASSEFGGTLQETQYF.

This sequence joins TRBV4-1 and TRBJ2-3; 10 bases are shared with TRBD2. The CDR3 totals 19 residues. Trimming cost V 0 bases and J 6 bases; bases outside gene matches: 15. CDR1 MGHRA and CDR2 YSYEKL come from the germline V gene. The CDR3 here is CASSQEGWTSGALRDTQYF. The CDR3 DNA follows: TGCGCCAGCAGCCAAGAAGGATGGACTAGCGGAGCCCTTCGGGATACGCAGTATTTT.

V and J are TRBV7-9 and TRBJ2-1; 12 nucleotides agree with TRBD2. There are 17 residues in the CDR3. Germline trimming cut 1 base from V and 12 bases from J; bases unmatched to any gene: 13. Looked up from germline, CDR1 is SEHNR and CDR2 is FQNEAQ (reference sequence). CDR3 sequence reads: CASSLGGGASGRARQFF. The CDR3 bases are TGTGCCAGCAGCTTAGGAGGTGGAGCTAGCGGGAGGGCTCGGCAGTTCTTC.

The chain carries TRBV9 and TRBJ2-1; D gene uncertain. The CDR3 consists of 12 residues. Germline V gene sequence: CDR1 SGDLS, CDR2 YYNGEE. The germline V and J ends were trimmed by 3 bases and 8 bases, with 9 bases remaining between them. CDR3 residues: CASSDFGDEQFF. For the CDR3, the DNA is TGTGCCAGCAGCGACTTCGGCGATGAGCAGTTCTTC.

V and J are TRBV12-3 or TRBV12-4 and TRBJ2-5, with D maybe TRBD2 (5 bases). The CDR3 covers 13 residues. V gave up 5 bases and J gave up 4 bases, with 11 bases separating them. CDR3 sequence (DNA): TGTGCCAGCAGTCTAAAAGGGAGAGAGACCCAGTACTTC. As protein: CASSLKGRETQYF.

This clonotype was recorded many times. The chain carries TRBV6-2 or TRBV6-3 and TRBJ2-1; D remains unclear. Germline V gene lookup returns CDR1 MNHEY and CDR2 SVGEGT. The CDR3 is 12 amino acids. V was clipped by 2 bases and J by 4 bases, with 3 bases between them. The CDR3 region is CASSYGYNEQFF. CDR3 coding DNA: TGTGCCAGCAGTTACGGGTACAATGAGCAGTTCTTC.